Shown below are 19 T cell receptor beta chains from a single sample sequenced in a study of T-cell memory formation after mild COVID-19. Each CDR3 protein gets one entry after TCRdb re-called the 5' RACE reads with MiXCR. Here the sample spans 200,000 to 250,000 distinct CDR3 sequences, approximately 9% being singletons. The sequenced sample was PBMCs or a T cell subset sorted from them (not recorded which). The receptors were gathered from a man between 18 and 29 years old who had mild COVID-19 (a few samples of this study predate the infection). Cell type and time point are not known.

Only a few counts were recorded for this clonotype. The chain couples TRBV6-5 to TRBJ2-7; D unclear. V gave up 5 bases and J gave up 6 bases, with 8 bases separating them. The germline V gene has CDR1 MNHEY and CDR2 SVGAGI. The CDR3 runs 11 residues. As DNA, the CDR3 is TGTGCCAGCAGTATATGGTTCGAGCAGTACGTC. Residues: CASSIWFEQYV.

The CDR3 sequence is CASATFIRTQAYGYTF. For the CDR3, the DNA is TGTGCCAGCGCCACCTTCATAAGAACGCAGGCGTATGGCTACACCTTC. This sequence joins TRBV27 and TRBJ1-2; D not resolved. CDR1 MNHEY and CDR2 SMNVEV come from the germline V gene (reference sequence). Between the trimmed V and J ends, which lost 8 bases and 5 bases, there was a span of 24 bases. This CDR3 has 16 residues.

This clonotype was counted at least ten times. This CDR3 is CASSLTHSPGTLADTQYF. Written as DNA, the CDR3 is TGTGCCAGCAGCCTCACCCATAGCCCCGGGACCTTGGCAGATACGCAGTATTTT. The rearrangement joins TRBV7-2 to TRBJ2-3; D possibly matches TRBD1 or TRBD2 (5 bases each). V lost 5 bases and J 4 bases, leaving 25 bases between the germline ends. The CDR3 covers 18 residues. Germline V gives CDR1 SGHTA, CDR2 FQGNSA. Based on the CDR3 plus reference TRBV7-2 and TRBJ2-3, the full variable domain is GAGVSQSPSNKVTEKGKDVELRCDPISGHTALYWYRQSLGQGLEFLIYFQGNSAPDKSGLPSDRFSAERTGGSVSTLTIQRTQQEDSAVYLCASSLTHSPGTLADTQYFGPGTRLTVL.

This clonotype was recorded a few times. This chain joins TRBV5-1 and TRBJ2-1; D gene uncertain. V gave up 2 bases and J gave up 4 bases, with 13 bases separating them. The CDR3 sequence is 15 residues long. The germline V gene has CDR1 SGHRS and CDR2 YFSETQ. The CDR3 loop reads CASSFSDAVYNEQFF. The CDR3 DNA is TGCGCCAGCAGCTTTAGTGATGCTGTTTACAATGAGCAGTTCTTC.

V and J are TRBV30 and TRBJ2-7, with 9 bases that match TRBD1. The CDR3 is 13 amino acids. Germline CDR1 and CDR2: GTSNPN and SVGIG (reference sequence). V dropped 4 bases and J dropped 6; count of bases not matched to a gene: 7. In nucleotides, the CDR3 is TGTGCCTGGACAAGGACAGGGGCGGCCGAGCAGTACTTC. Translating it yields CAWTRTGAAEQYF.

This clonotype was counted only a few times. The DNA of the CDR3 is TGCAGTGCTAGCTACCCGGGAAAGAACGAGCAGTACGTC. This gives the protein CSASYPGKNEQYV. The rearrangement links TRBV20-1 to TRBJ2-7; the D gene is possibly TRBD2 (5 bases). V was pared by 3 bases and J by 5 bases, with 14 bases between. The CDR3 contains 13 residues. Germline CDR1 and CDR2: DFQATT and SNEGSKA (reference sequence).

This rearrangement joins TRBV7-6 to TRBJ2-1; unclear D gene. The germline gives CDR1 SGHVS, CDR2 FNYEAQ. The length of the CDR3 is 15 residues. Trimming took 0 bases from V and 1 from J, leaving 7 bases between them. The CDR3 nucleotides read TGTGCCAGCAGCTTAGCATACGGATCCTACAATGAGCAGTTCTTC. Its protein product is CASSLAYGSYNEQFF.

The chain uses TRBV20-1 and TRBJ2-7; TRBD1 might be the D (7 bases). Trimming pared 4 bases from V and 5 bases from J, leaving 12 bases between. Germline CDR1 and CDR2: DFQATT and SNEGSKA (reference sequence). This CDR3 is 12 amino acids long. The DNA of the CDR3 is TGCAGTGCTACAGGGGGGCCCCACGAGCAGTACGTC. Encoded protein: CSATGGPHEQYV.

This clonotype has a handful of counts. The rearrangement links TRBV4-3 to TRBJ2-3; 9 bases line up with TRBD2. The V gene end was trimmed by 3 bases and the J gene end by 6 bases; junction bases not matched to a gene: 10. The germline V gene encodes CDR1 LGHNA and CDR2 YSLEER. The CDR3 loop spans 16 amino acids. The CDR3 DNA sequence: TGCGCCAGCAGCCAGTTACTAGCGGGTGCACAGGATACGCAGTATTTT. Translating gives CASSQLLAGAQDTQYF.

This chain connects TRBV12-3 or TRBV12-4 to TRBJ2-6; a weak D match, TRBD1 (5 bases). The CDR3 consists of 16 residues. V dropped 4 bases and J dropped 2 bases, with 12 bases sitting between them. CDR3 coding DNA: TGTGCCAGCAGTTACGACAGAGGAGCTGGGGCCAACGTCCTGACTTTC. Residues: CASSYDRGAGANVLTF.

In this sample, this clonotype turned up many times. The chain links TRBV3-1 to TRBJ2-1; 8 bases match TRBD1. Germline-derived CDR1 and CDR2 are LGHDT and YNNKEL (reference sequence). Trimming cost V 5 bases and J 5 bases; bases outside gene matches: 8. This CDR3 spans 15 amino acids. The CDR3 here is CASSEAGQGHNEQFF. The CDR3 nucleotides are TGTGCCAGCAGCGAAGCAGGACAGGGCCACAATGAGCAGTTCTTC.

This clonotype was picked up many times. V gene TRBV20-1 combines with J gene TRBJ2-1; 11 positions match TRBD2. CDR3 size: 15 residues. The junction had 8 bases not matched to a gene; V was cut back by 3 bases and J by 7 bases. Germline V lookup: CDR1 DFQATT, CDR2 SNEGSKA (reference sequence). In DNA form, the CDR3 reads TGCAGTGCTAGCCGGGTAGCGGGGGGGCCAAATGAGCAGTTCTTC. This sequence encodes CSASRVAGGPNEQFF.

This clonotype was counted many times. The CDR3 protein is CASSVLNTDTQYF. The CDR3 DNA reads as TGTGCCAGCAGCGTCCTAAACACAGATACGCAGTATTTT. This chain uses TRBV9 with TRBJ2-3, with no clear D. Trimming shortened V by 2 bases and J by 2 bases, and 6 bases separated the two germline ends. CDR1 is SGDLS and CDR2 is YYNGEE in the germline V gene. This CDR3 spans 13 amino acids.

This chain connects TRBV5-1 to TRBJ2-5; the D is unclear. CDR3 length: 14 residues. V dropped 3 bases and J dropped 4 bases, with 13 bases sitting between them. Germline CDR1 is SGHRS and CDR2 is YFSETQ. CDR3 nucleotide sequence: TGCGCCAGCAGCTCGAGGAAAGACGGAGAGACCCAGTACTTC. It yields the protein CASSSRKDGETQYF.

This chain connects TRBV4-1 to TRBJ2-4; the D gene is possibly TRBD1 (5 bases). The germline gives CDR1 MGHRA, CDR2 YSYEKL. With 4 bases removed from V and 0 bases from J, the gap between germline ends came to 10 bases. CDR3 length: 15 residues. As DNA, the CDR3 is TGCGCCAGCAGCCTCTTGGGGCTAGCCAAAAACATTCAGTACTTC. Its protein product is CASSLLGLAKNIQYF.

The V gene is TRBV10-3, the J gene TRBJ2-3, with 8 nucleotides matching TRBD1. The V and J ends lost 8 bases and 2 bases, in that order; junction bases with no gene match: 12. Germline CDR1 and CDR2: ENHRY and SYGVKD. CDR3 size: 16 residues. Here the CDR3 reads CAIGETGEENTDTQYF. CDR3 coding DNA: TGTGCCATCGGAGAGACAGGGGAAGAGAACACAGATACGCAGTATTTT.

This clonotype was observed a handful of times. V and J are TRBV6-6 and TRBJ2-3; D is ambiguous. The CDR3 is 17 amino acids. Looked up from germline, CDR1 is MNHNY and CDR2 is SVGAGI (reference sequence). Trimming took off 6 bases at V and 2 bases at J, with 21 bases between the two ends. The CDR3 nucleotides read TGTGCCAGCAGGTCAGTGACCTTAGACGTCATCACAGATACGCAGTATTTT. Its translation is CASRSVTLDVITDTQYF.

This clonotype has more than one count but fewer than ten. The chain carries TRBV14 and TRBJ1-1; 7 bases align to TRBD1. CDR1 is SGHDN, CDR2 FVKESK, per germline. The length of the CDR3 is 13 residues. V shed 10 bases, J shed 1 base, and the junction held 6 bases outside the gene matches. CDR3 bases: TGTGCCACCCAGACAGGGTGGAACACTGAAGCTTTCTTT. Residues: CATQTGWNTEAFF.

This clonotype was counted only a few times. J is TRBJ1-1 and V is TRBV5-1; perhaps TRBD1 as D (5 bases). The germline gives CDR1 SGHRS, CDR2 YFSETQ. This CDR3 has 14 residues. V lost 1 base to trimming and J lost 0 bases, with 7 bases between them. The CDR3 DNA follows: TGCGCCAGCAGCTTGATAGGGGTGAACACTGAAGCTTTCTTT. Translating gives CASSLIGVNTEAFF.